This T cell receptor beta chain emerged from a study of T cell responses to AZD1222 COVID-19 vaccine. The CDR3 is 12 residues long. CDR1 is KGHSH, CDR2 LQKENI, per germline. Between the trimmed V and J ends, which lost 6 bases and 7 bases, there was a span of 12 bases. Study findings and constraints: Without day 14 samples, only post-peak T cell repertoires were studied. With dominance at 160-218 and 743-854, vaccine-associated CD4 TCRs spanned spike.

Investigators merged groups given second doses at roughly 4 or roughly 12 weeks. The assay was immunoSEQ multiplex PCR, and TCRdb's table has in-frame clones only and misses some. The sample lists 120,000 or so clones, roughly 90% occurring once. As to this clone: No antigen is known for it.

This receptor was obtained from an adult who received the AZD1222 COVID-19 vaccine. The material sequenced was peripheral blood, taken 28 days after the second AZD1222 dose. V usage is TRBV18 and J usage is TRBJ1-1; possible D gene TRBD1, 5 bases. CDR3 amino acids: CASSHGTGEAFF. The DNA for the CDR3 is TGTGCCAGCTCGCACGGGACGGGTGAAGCTTTCTTT.